The clone carrying this TCR beta chain was seen just once. This sample was taken from a study of blood T cells in healthy people across ages. Through a sample-barcoded 5' primer and a J-beta primer mix, a second PCR was run for roughly 6 to 12 cycles. TCRdb independently ran MiXCR on the 5' RACE reads; one entry per CDR3 protein. This sample carries approximately 700,000 distinct CDR3 sequences, less than 40% of them seen once, and the ten largest clones take 15% to 17%. The CDR3 loop spans 17 amino acids. Trimming at V came to 3 bases and at J to 5 bases, leaving 12 bases not matched to a gene. Germline assignment: CDR1 SGHVS and CDR2 FQNEAQ.

Sequenced material: blood. The V call is TRBV7-8, the J call TRBJ2-1; TRBD2 matches at 8 bases. The source of this sequence is a woman of 80 years or more in good health. DNA of the CDR3: TGTGCCAGCAGCTTCCTTGGATTAGCGGGGAGTCACAATGAGCAGTTCTTC. This sequence encodes CASSFLGLAGSHNEQFF.